Below are 10 T cell receptor beta chains sequenced from a single sample in a study of blood T cell repertoires in COVID-19. The data were produced by immunoSEQ multiplex PCR, yet TCRdb's version contains in-frame clones alone and is incomplete. Among 200,000 to 250,000 clones listed, 83% were seen once. The sequenced material came from peripheral blood. Every receptor here comes from a woman between 45 and 60 years old with acute or convalescent COVID-19.

The chain links TRBV5-5 to TRBJ2-7; the match to TRBD1 covers 7 bases. Losses at the gene ends were 2 bases for V and 2 bases for J; bases not matched to a gene: 4. CDR1 is SGHKS, CDR2 YYEKEE, per germline (reference sequence). This CDR3 comprises 14 residues. CDR3: CASSLQGRAYEQYF. In DNA, the CDR3 is TGTGCCAGCAGCTTACAGGGGCGAGCCTACGAGCAGTACTTC.

This sequence joins TRBV10-3 and TRBJ2-1, with TRBD1 identical over 7 bases. Germline V gene lookup returns CDR1 ENHRY and CDR2 SYGVKD. Germline trimming cut 4 bases from V and 9 bases from J; bases unmatched to any gene: 9. The CDR3 is made up of 14 amino acids. CDR3 sequence reads: CAISGGQIGGEQFF. The DNA for the CDR3 is TGTGCCATCAGTGGGGGACAGATAGGTGGTGAGCAGTTCTTC.

This clone was detected once. The chain employs TRBV2 and TRBJ2-1, with 12 bases aligning to TRBD2. Trimming took 6 bases from V and 1 from J; bases not matched to a gene: 7. The CDR3 loop spans 17 amino acids. Per germline, CDR1 SNHLY and CDR2 FYNNEI. CDR3 loop: CASSGLAGGFSYNEQFF. CDR3 nucleotide sequence: TGTGCCAGCAGCGGGCTAGCGGGGGGGTTTTCCTACAATGAGCAGTTCTTC.

V and J are TRBV6-2 or TRBV6-3 and TRBJ1-2; no clear D. The V end was cut by 0 bases, the J end by 4 bases, with 9 bases between. Germline loops: CDR1 MNHEY, CDR2 SVGEGT. There are 14 residues in the CDR3. CDR3 DNA: TGTGCCAGCAGTTACTCGGCAGTTGGCTATGGCTACACCTTC. Its translation: CASSYSAVGYGYTF.

The V and J genes are TRBV6-5 and TRBJ2-7, with 9 bases aligning to TRBD1. Per the germline V gene, CDR1 is MNHEY and CDR2 is SVGAGI. The junction had 7 bases not matched to a gene; V was cut back by 6 bases and J by 7 bases. The CDR3 sequence is 13 residues long. The CDR3: CASRVTGGGEQYF. The CDR3 DNA reads TGTGCCAGCAGGGTAACAGGGGGCGGGGAGCAGTACTTC.

The chain is built from TRBV28 and TRBJ1-2; 9 nucleotides line up with TRBD1. Trimming at V came to 5 bases and at J to 8 bases, leaving 12 bases not matched to a gene. Germline loops: CDR1 MDHEN, CDR2 SYDVKM. The CDR3 is 15 residues long. CDR3: CASSITTGGGSGYTF. As DNA, the CDR3 is TGTGCCAGCAGTATCACTACAGGGGGCGGGAGCGGCTACACCTTC.

The chain is built from TRBV24-1 and TRBJ2-1, with no clear D. V lost 4 bases to trimming and J lost 9 bases, with 9 bases between them. Germline V CDR1 and CDR2: KGHDR, SFDVKD. The CDR3 loop spans 12 amino acids. For the CDR3, the DNA is TGTGCCACCAGTGACGGTTTCGGTGAGCAGTTCTTC. It translates to CATSDGFGEQFF.

This sequence joins TRBV4-1 and TRBJ2-5; D is ambiguous. Germline CDR1 MGHRA, CDR2 YSYEKL. Trimming left V 1 base short and J 1 base short, with 7 bases between. The CDR3 sequence is 14 residues long. The CDR3 loop reads CASSQVQTQETQYF. The CDR3 nucleotides read TGCGCCAGCAGCCAAGTACAGACCCAAGAGACCCAGTACTTC.

The chain carries TRBV6-2 or TRBV6-3 and TRBJ2-7; the match to TRBD2 covers 11 bases. This CDR3 region has 14 residues. The V gene's germline CDR1 is MNHEY and CDR2 SVGEGT. V lost 2 bases, J lost 6 bases, and 3 bases stayed unmatched. DNA for the CDR3: TGTGCCAGCAGTTACGGGCTAGCGGGGGGCGAGCAGTACTTC. Translated, it gives CASSYGLAGGEQYF.

The CDR3 spells CASSQAAGINQPQHF. CDR3 nucleotide sequence: TGCGCCAGCAGCCAAGCGGCAGGAATTAATCAGCCCCAGCATTTT. The chain joins TRBV4-1 to TRBJ1-5; D remains unclear. V was clipped by 1 base and J by 4 bases, with 11 bases between them. The CDR3 contains 15 residues. Germline V gene sequence: CDR1 MGHRA, CDR2 YSYEKL.